This passage covers 29 T cell receptor beta chains from one sample sequenced in a study of blood T cells in healthy people across ages. Through a sample-barcoded 5' primer and a J-beta primer mix, a second PCR was run for about 6 to 11 cycles. TCRdb reprocessed the 5' RACE reads with MiXCR, giving one entry per CDR3 protein. The table lists hundreds of thousands of distinct CDR3 sequences, approximately 48% of them singletons. The specimen sequenced was blood. The receptors were sampled from a man aged 60-69 years in good health.

The genes are TRBV12-3 or TRBV12-4 and TRBJ2-7, with D unclear. This CDR3 spans 13 amino acids. The V and J ends lost 4 bases and 6 bases respectively, with 13 bases between them. This CDR3 reads CASSSIDKLEQYF. The CDR3 DNA sequence: TGTGCCAGCAGTTCGATAGACAAGCTCGAGCAGTACTTC.

This chain links TRBV27 with TRBJ1-2; no clear D. This CDR3 is 17 amino acids long. Germline V gene data show CDR1 as MNHEY and CDR2 as SMNVEV (reference sequence). Trimming shortened V by 5 bases and J by 4 bases, and 23 bases separated the two germline ends. The CDR3 region is CASSNKPRAQLIYGYTF. In DNA, the CDR3 is TGTGCCAGCAGTAACAAACCTAGGGCCCAACTAATCTATGGCTACACCTTC.

The chain joins TRBV20-1 to TRBJ2-7; 11 nucleotides line up with TRBD2. The CDR3 consists of 14 residues. V shed 6 bases and J 1 base; nucleotides not matched to a gene: 5. Germline V lookup: CDR1 DFQATT, CDR2 SNEGSKA (reference sequence). CDR3 nucleotide sequence: TGCAGTGCACCCACTAGCGGGGGATCCTACGAGCAGTACTTC. Its protein product is CSAPTSGGSYEQYF.

The chain uses TRBV24-1 and TRBJ2-1; a weak D match, TRBD2 (5 bases). V was shortened by 1 base and J by 6 bases, with 15 bases between the two germline ends. This CDR3 has 16 residues. The germline V gene encodes CDR1 KGHDR and CDR2 SFDVKD. The CDR3 bases are TGTGCCACCAGTGATTTCTCCCCCCGAGGAGGCAATGAGCAGTTCTTC. It codes for CATSDFSPRGGNEQFF.

This clonotype came up a few times. J is TRBJ2-5 and V is TRBV12-3 or TRBV12-4; D is unclear. Between the trimmed V and J ends, which lost 5 bases and 7 bases, there was a span of 11 bases. The length of the CDR3 is 12 residues. CDR3 region: CASSPGSGTQYF. The CDR3 bases are TGTGCCAGCAGTCCCGGGTCAGGGACCCAGTACTTC.

The chain uses TRBV7-9 and TRBJ2-7, with no clear D. The CDR3 is made up of 13 amino acids. V lost 4 bases and J lost 4, with 11 bases in between. Germline CDR1 reads SEHNR; CDR2 reads FQNEAQ (reference sequence). In DNA, the CDR3 is TGTGCCAGCAGCTACAATACAATGTACGAGCAGTACTTC. Its translation: CASSYNTMYEQYF.

This chain links TRBV5-5 with TRBJ2-3; no clear D. The CDR3 runs 15 residues. CDR1 and CDR2 (germline): SGHKS, YYEKEE (reference sequence). V was pared by 0 bases and J by 3 bases, with 11 bases between. CDR3 DNA: TGTGCCAGCAGCTTGGATCCCCCTAGGACAGATACGCAGTATTTT. Translated: CASSLDPPRTDTQYF.

This chain joins TRBV7-6 and TRBJ1-2, with a tentative D call TRBD1 (5 bases). Germline V lookup: CDR1 SGHVS, CDR2 FNYEAQ. V dropped 8 bases and J dropped 1 base, with 23 bases sitting between them. The CDR3 extends over 17 amino acids. CDR3: CASSEGVQGRNNYGYTF. The CDR3 coding sequence is TGTGCCAGCTCGGAAGGAGTTCAGGGACGCAATAACTATGGCTACACCTTC.

The chain carries TRBV6-2 or TRBV6-3 and TRBJ2-7; D unresolved. CDR1 MNHEY and CDR2 SVGEGT come from the germline V gene. V was clipped by 2 bases and J by 0 bases, with 14 bases between them. The CDR3 length is 16 residues. Here the CDR3 DNA reads TGTGCCAGCAGTTACCCCCCTAAGGCCGGCTCCTACGAGCAGTACTTC. It codes for CASSYPPKAGSYEQYF.

This chain connects TRBV6-4 to TRBJ1-5; no definite D call. Germline V gene lookup returns CDR1 MRHNA and CDR2 SNTAGT. This CDR3 spans 15 amino acids. V was cut by 2 bases and J by 9 bases, with 17 bases left in between. CDR3 sequence: CASSDPVQETWPQHF. Here the CDR3 DNA reads TGTGCCAGCAGTGACCCTGTGCAGGAGACTTGGCCCCAGCATTTT.

This clonotype was picked up many times. V gene TRBV7-2 combines with J gene TRBJ2-1; TRBD2 aligns across 11 bases. This CDR3 is 16 amino acids long. V was clipped by 6 bases and J by 7 bases; unmatched bases: 11. Germline V gene lookup returns CDR1 SGHTA and CDR2 FQGNSA. The CDR3: CASSQALAGGLNEQFF. CDR3 in DNA: TGTGCCAGCAGTCAGGCCCTAGCGGGGGGTTTGAATGAGCAGTTCTTC.

With respect to this clonotype: One end of the junction does not line up with germline, which may come from a read error. The rearrangement joins TRBV7-9 to TRBJ1-2, with D possibly being TRBD1 (6 bases). CDR3 length: 15 residues. Germline CDR1 SEHNR, CDR2 FQNEAQ (reference sequence). DNA of the CDR3: TGTGCCAGCAGCCCAGTACAGGGTGGAAACTCTGGCTACACCTTC. It translates to CASSPVQGGNSGYTF.

The V call is TRBV9, the J call TRBJ1-4, with D perhaps TRBD1 (6 bases). The ends were cut back, 5 bases at V and 7 bases at J, with 12 bases in the middle. The CDR3 is 13 residues long. In germline, CDR1 is SGDLS, CDR2 YYNGEE. CDR3 sequence reads: CASSQGSGEKLFF. DNA for the CDR3: TGTGCCAGCAGTCAGGGGTCTGGTGAAAAACTGTTTTTT.

The chain carries TRBV7-2 and TRBJ1-4, with D hard to call. Germline V CDR1 and CDR2: SGHTA, FQGNSA. The CDR3 contains 14 residues. V lost 4 bases to trimming and J lost 10 bases, with 16 bases between them. As DNA, the CDR3 is TGTGCCAGCAGCTCCGCGGATTTGTGGGGAAAACTGTTTTTT. Translating it yields CASSSADLWGKLFF.

The CDR3 loop is CASSSPGFGTDTQYF. The DNA for the CDR3 is TGTGCCAGCAGCTCCCCGGGGTTCGGCACAGATACGCAGTATTTT. This chain links TRBV13 with TRBJ2-3; perhaps TRBD2 as D (5 bases). The CDR3 totals 15 residues. Trimming cost V 4 bases and J 1 base, with 12 bases left between them. Germline lookup yields CDR1 PRHDT and CDR2 FYEKMQ (reference sequence).

The chain employs TRBV27 and TRBJ2-1, with 14 bases matching TRBD2. CDR3 size: 20 residues. From germline, CDR1 is MNHEY and CDR2 SMNVEV (reference sequence). The J segment lost 0 bases and the V segment lost 5 bases, leaving 12 bases of the junction unmatched. CDR3 residues: CASSRRGLAGDGISYNEQFF. CDR3 sequence (DNA): TGTGCCAGCAGTAGGCGGGGACTAGCGGGGGACGGGATCTCCTACAATGAGCAGTTCTTC.

In this sample, this clonotype turned up a few times. This chain links TRBV6-2 or TRBV6-3 with TRBJ2-1; 8 bases match TRBD1. Trimming at V came to 0 bases and at J to 5 bases, leaving 6 bases not matched to a gene. The CDR3 is made up of 16 amino acids. The germline V gene has CDR1 MNHEY and CDR2 SVGEGT. CDR3 bases: TGTGCCAGCAGTTACTCTCAACAGGGGGTGGACAATGAGCAGTTCTTC. This sequence encodes CASSYSQQGVDNEQFF.

This rearrangement joins TRBV2 to TRBJ2-1; the match to TRBD2 covers 7 bases. Gene TRBJ2-7 matches the end of the DNA better, so the J call may be wrong. This CDR3 comprises 15 residues. Looked up from germline, CDR1 is SNHLY and CDR2 is FYNNEI. CDR3 protein: CASRYIAGSYNEQYF. The CDR3 DNA reads as TGTGCCAGCAGATACATAGCGGGCTCCTACAACGAGCAGTACTTC.

The J gene is TRBJ2-5, the V gene TRBV7-9; no firm D call. CDR1 and CDR2 (germline): SEHNR, FQNEAQ (reference sequence). CDR3 size: 14 residues. Trimming took off 3 bases at V and 5 bases at J, with 13 bases between the two ends. CDR3 coding DNA: TGTGCCAGCAGCTTGTCGTCTAATGTGGAGACCCAGTACTTC. Its protein is CASSLSSNVETQYF.

The chain links TRBV3-1 to TRBJ2-7; no definite D call. Gene TRBJ2-5 matches the end of the DNA better, so the J call may be wrong. This CDR3 has 13 residues. The germline CDR1 and CDR2 sequences are LGHDT and YNNKEL (reference sequence). The CDR3 coding sequence is TGTGCCAGCAGCCAAGACGAACTACAGACCCAGTACTTC. Residues: CASSQDELQTQYF.

The gene calls are TRBV29-1 and TRBJ2-7; D is ambiguous. Germline CDR1 reads SQVTM; CDR2 reads ANQGSEA. The CDR3 spans 12 residues. Trimming cost V 8 bases and J 7 bases, with 18 bases left between them. This chain's CDR3 is CSTVESHNEQYF. CDR3 bases: TGCAGCACTGTAGAGAGCCACAATGAGCAGTACTTC.

This sequence joins TRBV20-1 and TRBJ1-1, with no clear D. The CDR3 runs 14 residues. The V gene's germline CDR1 is DFQATT and CDR2 SNEGSKA (reference sequence). With 6 bases removed from V and 1 base from J, the gap between germline ends came to 15 bases. CDR3 nucleotides: TGCAGTGCCAGATACCGGGGTGGGAACACTGAAGCTTTCTTT. As protein: CSARYRGGNTEAFF.

This clonotype turned up a few times. CDR3 DNA sequence: TGTGCCAGCAGCCTCCGGACAGGGGGCTTCTACGAGCAGTACTTC. Amino acids: CASSLRTGGFYEQYF. The gene calls are TRBV7-9 and TRBJ2-7; 11 nucleotides agree with TRBD1. CDR3 length: 15 amino acids. V dropped 5 bases and J dropped 3; count of bases not matched to a gene: 6. Per the germline V gene, CDR1 is SEHNR and CDR2 is FQNEAQ (reference sequence).

This clonotype has only a few counts. This sequence joins TRBV30 and TRBJ2-5, with D possibly matching TRBD2 (6 bases). The CDR3 length is 16 residues. Germline CDR1 GTSNPN, CDR2 SVGIG (reference sequence). The V end lost 1 base, the J end lost 4 bases, and 19 bases lay between the germline ends. CDR3 DNA: TGTGCCTGGAGTGCCGGGAATCTGGCGGGGAGAGAGACCCAGTACTTC. This encodes CAWSAGNLAGRETQYF.

About this clonotype: One end of the junction varies from germline; a read error may be responsible. The chain couples TRBV7-8 to TRBJ1-5; the D gene is possibly TRBD1 (5 bases). Germline V lookup: CDR1 SGHVS, CDR2 FQNEAQ. This CDR3 comprises 14 residues. The CDR3 is CVSSAQVNNQPQHF. The CDR3 DNA reads as TGTGTCAGCAGCGCACAGGTAAACAATCAGCCCCAGCATTTT. Complete variable domain (other parts from reference TRBV7-8 and TRBJ1-5): GAGVSQSPRYKVAKRGQDVALRCDPISGHVSLFWYQQALGQGPEFLTYFQNEAQLDKSGLPSDRFFAERPEGSVSTLKIQRTQQEDSAVYLCVSSAQVNNQPQHFGDGTRLSIL.

The chain couples TRBV5-1 to TRBJ2-1; D might be TRBD1 (6 bases). This CDR3 is built from 13 residues. Germline V gene lookup returns CDR1 SGHRS and CDR2 YFSETQ. The ends were cut back, 3 bases at V and 5 bases at J, with 9 bases in the middle. This CDR3 reads CASSWDINNEQFF. The CDR3 DNA reads as TGCGCCAGCAGCTGGGACATAAACAATGAGCAGTTCTTC.

This clonotype appeared a few times. The DNA of the CDR3 is TGCAGTGCTATTCTAGCGGGGGCAGAGACCCAGTACTTC. Protein: CSAILAGAETQYF. The rearrangement uses TRBV20-1 and TRBJ2-5; the match to TRBD2 covers 10 bases. V lost 4 bases, J lost 4 bases, and 3 bases stayed unmatched. The length of the CDR3 is 13 residues. Germline assignment: CDR1 DFQATT and CDR2 SNEGSKA (reference sequence).

The rearrangement uses TRBV27 and TRBJ2-4; D possibly corresponds to TRBD2 (5 bases). From germline, CDR1 is MNHEY and CDR2 SMNVEV (reference sequence). Trimming cost V 3 bases and J 1 base, with 13 bases left between them. CDR3 length equals 16 residues. The DNA of the CDR3 is TGTGCCAGCAGTTTTTTCGGGGAAGGGGCCAAAAACATTCAGTACTTC. Protein: CASSFFGEGAKNIQYF.

The chain couples TRBV7-2 to TRBJ2-7; D gene unclear. V dropped 2 bases and J dropped 7 bases, with 15 bases sitting between them. Germline CDR1 is SGHTA and CDR2 is FQGNSA. The CDR3 is 14 amino acids. In DNA, the CDR3 is TGTGCCAGCAGCTTAAATCCAGGCTACAATGAGCAGTACTTC. It translates to CASSLNPGYNEQYF.